Each of the 17 T cell receptor beta chains below was sequenced from the same sample in a study of blood T cell repertoires in COVID-19. The assay was immunoSEQ multiplex PCR, and TCRdb's table has in-frame clones only and misses some. In the table there are just over 95,000 clones, 81% of which are singletons. The sequenced sample was peripheral blood. All receptors come from a man aged 55-75 years with acute or convalescent COVID-19.

This chain connects TRBV6-1 to TRBJ2-7; 7 nucleotides line up with TRBD1. J was trimmed by 3 bases and V by 1 base; bases with no gene match: 3. The CDR3 covers 14 residues. Germline V gene sequence: CDR1 MNHNS, CDR2 SASEGT. The CDR3 region has the DNA TGTGCCAGCAGTGAAGGGACAGGACGCTACGAGCAGTACTTC. This translates into CASSEGTGRYEQYF.

This rearrangement joins TRBV18 to TRBJ1-5, with a tentative D call TRBD1 (6 bases). From germline, CDR1 is KGHSH and CDR2 LQKENI. V gave up 1 base and J gave up 2 bases, with 9 bases separating them. CDR3 size: 15 residues. The CDR3 spells CASSPRAGGNQPQHF. For the CDR3, the DNA is TGTGCCAGCTCACCACGGGCAGGGGGCAATCAGCCCCAGCATTTT.

The table lists this clone with a count of one. The chain combines TRBV7-2 with TRBJ1-2; D remains ambiguous. Trimming took 3 bases from V and 2 from J, leaving 7 bases between them. Germline lookup yields CDR1 SGHTA and CDR2 FQGNSA. The CDR3 runs 13 residues. This chain's CDR3 is CASSFPGNYGYTF. In DNA, the CDR3 is TGTGCCAGCAGCTTTCCGGGGAACTATGGCTACACCTTC.

This rearrangement joins TRBV11-3 to TRBJ1-2; 9 bases fit TRBD1. CDR3 length: 16 amino acids. Germline V gene lookup returns CDR1 SGHNT and CDR2 YENEEA. Trimming at V came to 2 bases and at J to 6 bases, leaving 10 bases not matched to a gene. The CDR3 bases are TGTGCCAGCAGCTTAAACTCGGGACAGGGTGTTGATGGCTACACCTTC. Its protein product is CASSLNSGQGVDGYTF.

This clone appeared once. This chain uses TRBV10-2 with TRBJ2-1; tentative D call: TRBD2 (5 bases). CDR3 length: 10 residues. V lost 6 bases and J 12 bases, leaving 9 bases between the germline ends. Germline-derived CDR1 and CDR2 are WSHSY and SAAADI. This chain's CDR3 is CASRAGRQFF. The DNA for the CDR3 is TGCGCCAGCAGGGCGGGCAGGCAGTTCTTC.

The chain has TRBV12-5 and TRBJ1-2, with a weak D call TRBD1 (5 bases). The CDR3 contains 11 residues. V was pared by 2 bases and J by 10 bases, with 8 bases between. Germline V gene data show CDR1 as LGHNT and CDR2 as FRNRAP. CDR3 region: CASGLTGFYTF. For the CDR3, the DNA is TGTGCTAGTGGTTTGACAGGCTTCTACACCTTC.

This clone was seen only once. The genes are TRBV10-2 and TRBJ2-2; 12 bases align to TRBD1. The CDR3 extends over 15 amino acids. After removal of 3 bases from V and 13 bases from J, the junction contained 9 bases not matched to a gene. Germline V gene lookup returns CDR1 WSHSY and CDR2 SAAADI. The CDR3 coding sequence is TGCGCCAGCAGTGACCCGGGACAGGGGGCCTTGCGGCTGTTTTTT. It specifies CASSDPGQGALRLFF.

CDR3 nucleotides: TGTGCCAGCTCACCGGCGAGGCCCAATGAGCAGTTCTTC. Encoded protein: CASSPARPNEQFF. This chain joins TRBV18 and TRBJ2-1; D remains unclear. This CDR3 is 13 amino acids long. The germline V and J ends were trimmed by 3 bases and 6 bases, with 9 bases remaining between them. Germline V CDR1 and CDR2: KGHSH, LQKENI.

This clone has just a few counts. The chain recombines TRBV2 with TRBJ2-7; TRBD2 might be the D (5 bases). Germline V lookup: CDR1 SNHLY, CDR2 FYNNEI. The CDR3 loop spans 12 amino acids. The CDR3 loop reads CAGRRVHYEQYV. The DNA for the CDR3 is TGTGCCGGCAGGCGGGTTCACTACGAGCAGTACGTC.

The genes are TRBV2 and TRBJ1-5; 10 positions match TRBD1. The CDR3 length is 14 residues. Trimming removed 8 bases from V and 2 bases from J; junction bases left unmatched: 3. Germline-derived CDR1 and CDR2 are SNHLY and FYNNEI. CDR3 sequence reads: CASSGTGGNQPQHF. The CDR3 coding sequence is TGTGCCAGCTCCGGGACAGGGGGCAATCAGCCCCAGCATTTT.

This clone was seen more than once but under ten times. The chain employs TRBV13 and TRBJ2-2; D is unresolved. V was shortened by 4 bases and J by 6 bases, with 6 bases between the two germline ends. The CDR3 spans 12 residues. Germline V gene data show CDR1 as PRHDT and CDR2 as FYEKMQ (reference sequence). Here the CDR3 reads CASSSLPGELFF. CDR3 DNA sequence: TGTGCCAGCAGCTCTCTTCCCGGGGAGCTGTTTTTT.

About this clone itself: At one end the junction does not follow the germline gene, possibly because of a read error. The chain couples TRBV7-7 to TRBJ2-7; tentative D call: TRBD2 (6 bases). The germline gives CDR1 SSHAT, CDR2 FNYEAQ (reference sequence). This CDR3 is 15 amino acids long. The CDR3 reads CASSEGGTPMEEQYF. The CDR3 coding sequence is TGTGCTAGCAGCGAGGGCGGGACCCCGATGGAAGAGCAGTACTTC.

This clone was seen only a few times. The chain combines TRBV7-2 with TRBJ1-1, with D possibly matching TRBD1 (6 bases). The V and J ends lost 5 bases and 5 bases respectively, with 24 bases between them. The CDR3 extends over 17 amino acids. The V gene's germline CDR1 is SGHTA and CDR2 FQGNSA. The CDR3 DNA follows: TGTGCCAGCAGCGTCGGGACACAGCCTTTTTTTGATACTGAAGCTTTCTTT. Its protein product is CASSVGTQPFFDTEAFF.

The chain links TRBV5-1 to TRBJ2-5, with 10 bases that match TRBD1. V lost 4 bases and J lost 0; bases outside the gene matches: 9. The CDR3 contains 17 residues. Germline CDR1 is SGHRS and CDR2 is YFSETQ. In DNA form, the CDR3 reads TGCGCCAGCAGCGCCGGGACAGGGGCCTTGTACCAAGAGACCCAGTACTTC. Translated, it gives CASSAGTGALYQETQYF. Full variable domain (outside the CDR3, taken from reference TRBV5-1 and TRBJ2-5): KAGVTQTPRYLIKTRGQQVTLSCSPISGHRSVSWYQQTPGQGLQFLFEYFSETQRNKGNFPGRFSGRQFSNSRSEMNVSTLELGDSALYLCASSAGTGALYQETQYFGPGTRLLVL.

With regard to this clone: Germline is not matched at one junction end, which may reflect a read error. This chain links TRBV6-2 or TRBV6-3 with TRBJ2-1; 13 bases match TRBD2. The CDR3 consists of 17 residues. The V gene's germline CDR1 is MNHEY and CDR2 SVGEGT. Written as DNA, the CDR3 is TGTGCCGGCAGTCCCGGGACTAGCGGGAATGCCTACAATGAGCAGTTCTTC. Protein sequence: CAGSPGTSGNAYNEQFF.

This chain joins TRBV19 and TRBJ1-2; 8 bases agree with TRBD1. V dropped 5 bases and J dropped 8; count of bases not matched to a gene: 13. CDR1 and CDR2 from the germline V gene are LNHDA and SQIVND (reference sequence). This CDR3 spans 15 amino acids. CDR3 amino acids: CASSPRTGPSEGYTF. The CDR3 DNA reads TGTGCCAGTAGTCCGAGGACAGGGCCCTCTGAGGGCTACACCTTC.

This clone was recorded once. The V and J genes are TRBV2 and TRBJ2-5; possible D gene TRBD1, 5 bases. CDR1 is SNHLY, CDR2 FYNNEI, per germline. V was shortened by 7 bases and J by 4 bases, with 7 bases between the two germline ends. The CDR3 runs to 11 residues. The CDR3 nucleotides are TGTGCCAGCAAGGGGTCAGAGACCCAGTACTTC. As protein: CASKGSETQYF.